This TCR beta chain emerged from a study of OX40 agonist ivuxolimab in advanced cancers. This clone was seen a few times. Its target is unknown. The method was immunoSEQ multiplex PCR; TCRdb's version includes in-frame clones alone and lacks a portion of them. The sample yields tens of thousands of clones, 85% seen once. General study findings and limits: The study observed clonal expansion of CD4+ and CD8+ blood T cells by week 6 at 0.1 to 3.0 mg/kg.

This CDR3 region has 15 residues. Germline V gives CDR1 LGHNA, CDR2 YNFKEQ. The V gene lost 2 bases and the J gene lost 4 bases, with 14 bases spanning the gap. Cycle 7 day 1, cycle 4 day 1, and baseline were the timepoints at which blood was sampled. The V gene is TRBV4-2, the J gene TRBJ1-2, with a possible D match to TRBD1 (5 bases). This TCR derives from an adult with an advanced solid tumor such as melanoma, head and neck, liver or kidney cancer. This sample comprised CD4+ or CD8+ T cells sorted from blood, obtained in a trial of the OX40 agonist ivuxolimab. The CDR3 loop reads CASSQSAGGPYGYTF. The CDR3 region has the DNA TGTGCCAGCAGCCAATCCGCTGGGGGACCCTATGGCTACACCTTC.